The T cell receptor beta chain described here comes from a study of T cell responses to AZD1222 COVID-19 vaccine. Whole-study results and caveats: Mostly white British, mostly female donors; authors suggested clonal diversity may be underestimated. Recipients of AZD1222 seropositive at baseline numbered only 6 or 7. There were repertoire samples only from the period after the peak T cell response. In the spike-specific TCR repertoire, nearly half reportedly target unmutated variant regions.

Trimming pared 4 bases from V and 0 bases from J, leaving 11 bases between. The CDR3 contains 15 residues. CDR1 SGDLS and CDR2 YYNGEE come from the germline V gene. As regards this clone: Its specificity is not known.

Libraries were prepared by immunoSEQ multiplex PCR; TCRdb keeps only in-frame clonotypes and omits some of them. The sample consists of 120,000 to 150,000 clones, around 90% of them appearing once. The specimen comprised peripheral blood, sampled on day 0 of AZD1222 vaccination. The rearrangement uses TRBV9 and TRBJ1-3, with D unresolved. The source of this sequence is an adult in good health. CDR3 loop: CASSPPNPSGNTIYF. CDR3 nucleotide sequence: TGTGCCAGCAGCCCACCCAACCCCTCTGGAAACACCATATATTTT.